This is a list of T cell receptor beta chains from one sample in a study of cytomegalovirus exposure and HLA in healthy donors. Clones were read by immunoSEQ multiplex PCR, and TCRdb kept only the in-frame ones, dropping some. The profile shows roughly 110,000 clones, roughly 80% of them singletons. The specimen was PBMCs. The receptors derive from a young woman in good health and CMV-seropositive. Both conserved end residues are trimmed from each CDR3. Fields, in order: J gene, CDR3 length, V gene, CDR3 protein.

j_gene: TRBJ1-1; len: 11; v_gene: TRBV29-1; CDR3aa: SAKQGEFAEAF
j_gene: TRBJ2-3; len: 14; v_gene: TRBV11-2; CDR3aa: ASSLGPGRGTDTQY
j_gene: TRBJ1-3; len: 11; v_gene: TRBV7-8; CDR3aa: ASSLGLRDTIY
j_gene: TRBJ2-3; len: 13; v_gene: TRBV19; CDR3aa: ASKASGREGDTQY
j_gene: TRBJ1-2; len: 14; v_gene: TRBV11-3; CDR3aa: ASSLDQTGEWNGYT
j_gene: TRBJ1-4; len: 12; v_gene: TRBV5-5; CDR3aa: ASSSTGGNEKLF
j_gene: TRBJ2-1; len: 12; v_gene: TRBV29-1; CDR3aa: SVGHPSPYNEQF
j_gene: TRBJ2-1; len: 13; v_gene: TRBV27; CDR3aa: ASRPLAGGPHEQF
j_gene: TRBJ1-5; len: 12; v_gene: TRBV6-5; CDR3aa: ASQTTGTNQPQH
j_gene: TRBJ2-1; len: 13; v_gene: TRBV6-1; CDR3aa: ASSDGENGRNEQF
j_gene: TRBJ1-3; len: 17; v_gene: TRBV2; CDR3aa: ASSSPAGTGPYSGNTIY
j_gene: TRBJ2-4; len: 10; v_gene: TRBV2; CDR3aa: ATGLAANIQY
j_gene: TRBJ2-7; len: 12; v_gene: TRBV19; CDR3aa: ASSPRGQLYEQY
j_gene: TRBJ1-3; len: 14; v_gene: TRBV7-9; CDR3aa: ASSTKDRGPGNTIY
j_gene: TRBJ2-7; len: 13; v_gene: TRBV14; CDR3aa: ASSLLGQGMNEQY
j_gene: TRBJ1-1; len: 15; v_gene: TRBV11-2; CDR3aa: ASSLGFFAGVNTEAF
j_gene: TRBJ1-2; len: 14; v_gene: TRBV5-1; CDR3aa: ASSSTAGRGADGYT
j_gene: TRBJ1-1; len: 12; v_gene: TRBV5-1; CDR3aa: ASSLRAGNTEAF
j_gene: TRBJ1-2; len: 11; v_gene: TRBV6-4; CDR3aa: ASSGQGLGGYT
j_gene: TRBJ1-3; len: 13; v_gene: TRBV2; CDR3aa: ASSEGGRSGNTIY
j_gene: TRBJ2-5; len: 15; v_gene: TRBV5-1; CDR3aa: ASSPGLAGDPRETQY
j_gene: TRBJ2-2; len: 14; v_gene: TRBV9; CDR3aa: ASSVRGGGVSGELF
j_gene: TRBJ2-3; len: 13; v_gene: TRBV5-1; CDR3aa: ASVPPNTDLDTQY